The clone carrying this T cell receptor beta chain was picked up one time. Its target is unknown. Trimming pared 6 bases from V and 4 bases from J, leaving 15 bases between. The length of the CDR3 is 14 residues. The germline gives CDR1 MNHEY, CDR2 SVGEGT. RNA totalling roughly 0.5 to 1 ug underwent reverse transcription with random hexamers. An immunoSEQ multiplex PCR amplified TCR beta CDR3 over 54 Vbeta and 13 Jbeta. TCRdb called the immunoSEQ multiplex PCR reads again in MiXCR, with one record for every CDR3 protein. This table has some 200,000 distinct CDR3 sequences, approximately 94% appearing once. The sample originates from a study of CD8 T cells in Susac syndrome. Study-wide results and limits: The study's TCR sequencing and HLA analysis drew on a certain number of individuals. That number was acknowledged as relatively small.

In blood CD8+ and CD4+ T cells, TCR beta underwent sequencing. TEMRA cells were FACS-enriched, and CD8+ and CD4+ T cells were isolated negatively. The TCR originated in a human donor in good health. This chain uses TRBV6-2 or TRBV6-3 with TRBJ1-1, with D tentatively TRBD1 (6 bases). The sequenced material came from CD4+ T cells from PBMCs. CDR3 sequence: CASRLGGGFTEAFF. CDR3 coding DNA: TGTGCCAGCAGGCTCGGAGGGGGGTTCACTGAAGCTTTCTTT.